This entry features one T cell receptor (beta chain) sequence. Its antigen is unknown. This entry comes from a study of OX40 agonist ivuxolimab in advanced cancers. Study-wide background: Treatment of patients was with ivuxolimab, an agonistic anti-OX40 (CD134) antibody.

Sequenced by immunoSEQ multiplex PCR; TCRdb stores in-frame clones only, minus some. This table has about 27,000 clones, 88% appearing once. Study-wide results and limits: Certain nonresponders additionally had low normalized T-cell clonal expansion. In the expanded peripheral T cells, antigen specificity was never determined.

The CDR3 is made up of 14 amino acids. The sampling schedule covered blood at baseline, cycle 4 day 1, and cycle 7 day 1. The source was CD4+ or CD8+ T cells sorted from blood, collected in a trial of the OX40 agonist ivuxolimab. The chain couples TRBV1 to TRBJ2-7; the table assigns TRBD2, which was not confirmed against the DNA. TRBV1 is an annotated pseudogene. This receptor was identified in an adult with an advanced solid tumor such as melanoma, head and neck, liver or kidney cancer. CDR3 loop: CTSSQDRLEYEQYF. CDR3 DNA: TGCACCAGCAGCCAAGACCGACTGGAATACGAGCAGTACTTC.